This TCR beta chain was recorded in a study of blood T cell repertoires in COVID-19. Study in general: Researchers got acute and convalescent COVID-19 samples from the United States, Italy and Spain. T cells, B-cell-depleted T cells, or PBMCs provided the cDNA or gDNA that served as material.

In the original workflow: Researchers report that nucleated cell counts were estimated from reference gene primer amplification. The repertoire was sequenced with immunoSEQ multiplex PCR; TCRdb's copy has only in-frame clones and lacks some. V and J calls and clone size are copied from that table; D and trimming were computed from the DNA. This sample has over 200,000 clones, with about 90% found just once. The germline gives CDR1 SGDLS, CDR2 YYNGEE. This CDR3 contains 16 residues. V lost 0 bases, J lost 2 bases, and 6 bases stayed unmatched. The receptor's source is a woman aged 50 to 65 with acute or convalescent COVID-19. Sequenced material: peripheral blood. The chain carries TRBV9 and TRBJ2-7; TRBD2 aligns across 9 bases. The CDR3 loop is CASSVGSSGTTYEQYF. CDR3 DNA: TGTGCCAGCAGCGTAGGGTCTAGCGGGACCACCTACGAGCAGTACTTC.